This T cell receptor (beta chain) was captured by sequencing in a study of T cell changes during pregnancy in multiple sclerosis. J lost 4 bases, V lost 2 bases, and 5 bases had no gene match. The CDR3 has 18 residues. Germline loops: CDR1 LGHNA, CDR2 YNFKEQ. Only in-frame clones appear in the TCRdb table, and some are missing; sequencing was by immunoSEQ multiplex PCR. The sample consists of about 77,000 clones, 93% of them appearing once. The chain carries TRBV4-2 and TRBJ2-2; the match to TRBD2 covers 15 bases. This TCR derives from a female donor in good health, enrolled as a control in a pregnancy study. The specimen was peripheral blood, collected after pregnancy. CDR3: CASSQRTSGGVVTGELFF. DNA of the CDR3: TGTGCCAGCAGCCAACGGACTAGCGGGGGGGTAGTCACCGGGGAGCTGTTTTTT.